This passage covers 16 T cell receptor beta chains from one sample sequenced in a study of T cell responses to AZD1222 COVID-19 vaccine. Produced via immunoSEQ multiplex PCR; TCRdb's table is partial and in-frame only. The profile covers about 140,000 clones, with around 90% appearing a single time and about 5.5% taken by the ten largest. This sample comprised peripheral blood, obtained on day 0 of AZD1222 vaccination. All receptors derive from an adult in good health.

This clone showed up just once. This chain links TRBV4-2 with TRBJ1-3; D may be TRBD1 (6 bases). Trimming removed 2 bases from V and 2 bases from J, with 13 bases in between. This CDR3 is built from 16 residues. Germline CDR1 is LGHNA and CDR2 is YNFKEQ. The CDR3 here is CASSQTGPLTGNTIYF. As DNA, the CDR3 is TGTGCCAGCAGCCAAACAGGGCCACTGACTGGAAACACCATATATTTT.

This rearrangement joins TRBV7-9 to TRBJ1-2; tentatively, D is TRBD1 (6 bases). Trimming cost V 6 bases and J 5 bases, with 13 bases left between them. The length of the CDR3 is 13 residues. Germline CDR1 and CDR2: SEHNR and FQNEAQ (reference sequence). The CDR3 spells CASRRTEVYGYTF. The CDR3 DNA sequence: TGTGCCAGCAGACGGACAGAAGTATATGGCTACACCTTC.

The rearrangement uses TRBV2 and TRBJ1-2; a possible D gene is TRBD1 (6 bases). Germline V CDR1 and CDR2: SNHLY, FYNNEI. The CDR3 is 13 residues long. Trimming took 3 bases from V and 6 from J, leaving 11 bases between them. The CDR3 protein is CASSDRAGDGYTF. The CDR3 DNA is TGTGCCAGCAGTGATCGGGCAGGGGATGGCTACACCTTC. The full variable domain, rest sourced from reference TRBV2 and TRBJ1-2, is EPEVTQTPSHQVTQMGQEVILRCVPISNHLYFYWYRQILGQKVEFLVSFYNNEISEKSEIFDDQFSVERPDGSNFTLKIRSTKLEDSAMYFCASSDRAGDGYTFGSGTRLTVV.

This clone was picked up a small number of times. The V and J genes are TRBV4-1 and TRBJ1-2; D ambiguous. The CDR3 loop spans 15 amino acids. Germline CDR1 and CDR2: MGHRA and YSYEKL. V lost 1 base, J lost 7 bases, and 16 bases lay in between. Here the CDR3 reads CASSQVIRETVGYTF. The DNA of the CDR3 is TGCGCCAGCAGCCAAGTAATCCGGGAGACGGTTGGCTACACCTTC.

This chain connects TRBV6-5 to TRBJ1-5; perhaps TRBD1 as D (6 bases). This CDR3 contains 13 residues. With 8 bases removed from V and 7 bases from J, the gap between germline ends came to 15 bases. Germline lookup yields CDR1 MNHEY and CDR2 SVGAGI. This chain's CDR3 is CASSMTGGQPQHF. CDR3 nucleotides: TGTGCCAGCTCTATGACAGGTGGCCAGCCCCAGCATTTT.

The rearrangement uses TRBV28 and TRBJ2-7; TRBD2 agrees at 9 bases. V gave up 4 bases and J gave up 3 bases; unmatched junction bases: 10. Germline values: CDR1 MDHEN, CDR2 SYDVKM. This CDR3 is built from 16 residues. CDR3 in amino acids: CASSSQVAGAYYEQYF. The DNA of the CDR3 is TGTGCCAGCAGTTCACAAGTAGCGGGAGCTTACTACGAGCAGTACTTC.

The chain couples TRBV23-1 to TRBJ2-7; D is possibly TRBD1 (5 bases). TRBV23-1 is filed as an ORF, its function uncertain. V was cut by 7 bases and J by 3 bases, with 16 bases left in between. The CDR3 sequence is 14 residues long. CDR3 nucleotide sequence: TGCGCCAGCACCCACTCAAGACAGTACTACGAGCAGTACTTC. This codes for CASTHSRQYYEQYF.

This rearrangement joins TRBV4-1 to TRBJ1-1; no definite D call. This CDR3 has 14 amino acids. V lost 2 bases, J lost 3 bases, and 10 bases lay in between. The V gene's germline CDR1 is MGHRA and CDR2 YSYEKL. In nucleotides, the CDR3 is TGCGCCAGCAGCCAACCGGTGATTGACACTGAAGCTTTCTTT. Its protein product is CASSQPVIDTEAFF.

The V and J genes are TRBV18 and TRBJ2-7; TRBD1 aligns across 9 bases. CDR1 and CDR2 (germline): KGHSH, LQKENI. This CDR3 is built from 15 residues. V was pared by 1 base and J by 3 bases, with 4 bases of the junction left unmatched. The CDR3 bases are TGTGCCAGCTCACCACTTGGACAGGGGAACTACGAGCAGTACTTC. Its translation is CASSPLGQGNYEQYF.

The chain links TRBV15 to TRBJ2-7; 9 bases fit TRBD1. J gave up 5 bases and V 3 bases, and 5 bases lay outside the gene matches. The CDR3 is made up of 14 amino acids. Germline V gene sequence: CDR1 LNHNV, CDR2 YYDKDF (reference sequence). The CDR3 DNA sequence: TGTGCCACCAGCAGGGACAGGGGCGTCGACGAGCAGTACTTC. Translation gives CATSRDRGVDEQYF. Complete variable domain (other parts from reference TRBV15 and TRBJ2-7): DAMVIQNPRYQVTQFGKPVTLSCSQTLNHNVMYWYQQKSSQAPKLLFHYYDKDFNNEADTPDNFQSRRPNTSFCFLDIRSPGLGDTAMYLCATSRDRGVDEQYFGPGTRLTVT.

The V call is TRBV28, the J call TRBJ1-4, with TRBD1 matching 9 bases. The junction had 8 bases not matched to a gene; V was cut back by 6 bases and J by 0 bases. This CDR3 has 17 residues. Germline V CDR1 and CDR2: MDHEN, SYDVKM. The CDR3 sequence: CASRGWGQGTTNEKLFF. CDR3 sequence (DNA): TGTGCCAGCAGGGGGTGGGGACAGGGAACAACTAATGAAAAACTGTTTTTT.

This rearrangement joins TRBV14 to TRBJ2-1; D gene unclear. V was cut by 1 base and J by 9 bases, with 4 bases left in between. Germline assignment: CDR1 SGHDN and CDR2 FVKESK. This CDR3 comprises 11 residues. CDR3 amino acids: CASSQGAEQFF. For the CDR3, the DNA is TGTGCCAGCAGCCAAGGCGCTGAGCAGTTCTTC.

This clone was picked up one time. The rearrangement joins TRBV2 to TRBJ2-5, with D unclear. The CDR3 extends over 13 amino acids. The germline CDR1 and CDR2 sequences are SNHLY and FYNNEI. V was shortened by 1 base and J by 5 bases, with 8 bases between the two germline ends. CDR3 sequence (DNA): TGTGCCAGCAGTGAAGATGTCGACGAGACCCAGTACTTC. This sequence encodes CASSEDVDETQYF.

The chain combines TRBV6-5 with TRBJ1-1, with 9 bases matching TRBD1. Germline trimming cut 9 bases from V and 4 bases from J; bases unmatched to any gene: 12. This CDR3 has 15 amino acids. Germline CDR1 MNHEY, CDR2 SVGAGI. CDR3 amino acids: CASDGTGWYSTEAFF. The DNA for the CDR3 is TGTGCCAGTGATGGGACAGGGTGGTACAGCACTGAAGCTTTCTTT.

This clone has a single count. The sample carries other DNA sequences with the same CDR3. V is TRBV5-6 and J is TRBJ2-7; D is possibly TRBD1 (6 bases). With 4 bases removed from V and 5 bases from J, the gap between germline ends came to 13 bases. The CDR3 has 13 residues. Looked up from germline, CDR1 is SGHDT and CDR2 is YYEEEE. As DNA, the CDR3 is TGTGCCAGCAGCCCGGGACATTTGGACGAGCAGTACTTC. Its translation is CASSPGHLDEQYF.

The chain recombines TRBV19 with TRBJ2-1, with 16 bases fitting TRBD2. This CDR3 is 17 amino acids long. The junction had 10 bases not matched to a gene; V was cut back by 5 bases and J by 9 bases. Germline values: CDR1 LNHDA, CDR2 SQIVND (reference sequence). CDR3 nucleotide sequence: TGTGCCAGTAGTCGGGGGACTAGCGGGAGGGCCGGCGGTGAGCAGTTCTTC. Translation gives CASSRGTSGRAGGEQFF.